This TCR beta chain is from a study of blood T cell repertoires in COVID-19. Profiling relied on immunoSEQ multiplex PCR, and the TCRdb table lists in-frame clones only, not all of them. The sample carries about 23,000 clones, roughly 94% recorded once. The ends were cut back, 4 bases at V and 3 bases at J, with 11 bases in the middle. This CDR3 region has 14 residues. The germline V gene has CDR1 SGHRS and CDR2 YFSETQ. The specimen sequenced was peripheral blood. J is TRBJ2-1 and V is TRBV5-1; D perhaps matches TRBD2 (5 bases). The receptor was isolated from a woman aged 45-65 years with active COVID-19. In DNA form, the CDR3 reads TGCGCCAGCAGCCCTACTAGTATCTACAATGAGCAGTTCTTC. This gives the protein CASSPTSIYNEQFF.